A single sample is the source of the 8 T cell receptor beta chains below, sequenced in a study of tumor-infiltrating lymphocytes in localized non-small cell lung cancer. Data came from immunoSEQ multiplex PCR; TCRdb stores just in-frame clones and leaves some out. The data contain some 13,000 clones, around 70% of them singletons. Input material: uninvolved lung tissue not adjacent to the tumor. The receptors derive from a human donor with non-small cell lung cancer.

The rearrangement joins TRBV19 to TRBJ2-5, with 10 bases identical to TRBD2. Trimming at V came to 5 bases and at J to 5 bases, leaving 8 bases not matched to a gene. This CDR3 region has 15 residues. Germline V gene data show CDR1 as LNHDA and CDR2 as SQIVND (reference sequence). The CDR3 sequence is CASSPLAGDRETQYF. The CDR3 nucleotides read TGTGCCAGTAGTCCCCTAGCGGGAGATAGGGAGACCCAGTACTTC.

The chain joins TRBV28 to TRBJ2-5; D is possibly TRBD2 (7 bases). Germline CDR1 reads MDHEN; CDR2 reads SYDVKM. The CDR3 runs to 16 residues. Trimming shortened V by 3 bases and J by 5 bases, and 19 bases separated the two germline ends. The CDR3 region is CASSFLPPRGRETQYF. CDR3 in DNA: TGTGCCAGCAGTTTCTTACCGCCGCGGGGGCGGGAGACCCAGTACTTC.

DNA of the CDR3: TGTGCCAGCAGTTTCTCGCCCTCCAAGACCCAGTACTTC. It encodes CASSFSPSKTQYF. This rearrangement joins TRBV27 to TRBJ2-5; D gene unclear. The V and J ends lost 3 bases and 6 bases respectively, with 11 bases between them. Germline V gene data show CDR1 as MNHEY and CDR2 as SMNVEV (reference sequence). The length of the CDR3 is 13 residues.

The CDR3 protein is CASSVHVGNTDTQYF. The CDR3 bases are TGTGCCAGCAGTGTCCACGTGGGTAACACAGATACGCAGTATTTT. The chain links TRBV2 to TRBJ2-3; D is ambiguous. The CDR3 is 15 amino acids. Trimming shortened V by 4 bases and J by 2 bases, and 13 bases separated the two germline ends. In germline, CDR1 is SNHLY, CDR2 FYNNEI.

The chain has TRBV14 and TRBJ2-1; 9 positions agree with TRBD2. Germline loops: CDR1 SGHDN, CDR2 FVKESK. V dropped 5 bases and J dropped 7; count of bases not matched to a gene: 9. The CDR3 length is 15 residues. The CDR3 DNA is TGTGCCAGCAGCAGGAAGCGGGAGGCGAGGAATGAGCAGTTCTTC. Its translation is CASSRKREARNEQFF.

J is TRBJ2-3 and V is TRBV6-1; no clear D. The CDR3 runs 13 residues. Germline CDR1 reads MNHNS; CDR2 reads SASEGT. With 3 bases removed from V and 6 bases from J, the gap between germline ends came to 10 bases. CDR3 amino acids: CASSEVPGDTQYF. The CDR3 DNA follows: TGTGCCAGCAGTGAGGTGCCTGGGGATACGCAGTATTTT.

This CDR3 is CASSQGGIWDRLSYEQYF. In DNA form, the CDR3 reads TGTGCCAGCAGCCAGGGGGGGATTTGGGACAGGCTTTCCTACGAGCAGTACTTC. This chain connects TRBV27 to TRBJ2-7, with D maybe TRBD1 (8 bases). The CDR3 spans 18 residues. CDR1 and CDR2 from the germline V gene are MNHEY and SMNVEV (reference sequence). V dropped 6 bases and J dropped 1 base, with 25 bases sitting between them.

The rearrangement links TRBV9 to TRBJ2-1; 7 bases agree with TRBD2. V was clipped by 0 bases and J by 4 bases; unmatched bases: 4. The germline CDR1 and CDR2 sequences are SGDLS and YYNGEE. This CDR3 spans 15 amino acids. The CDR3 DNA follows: TGTGCCAGCAGCGTAGATCTAGCGGAGTACAATGAGCAGTTCTTC. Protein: CASSVDLAEYNEQFF.